The 18 T cell receptor beta chains below come from one sample, sequenced in a study of regulatory T cells in long-lasting Graves disease. In building TCR beta libraries, iRepertoire HTBI primers were used together with Arm-PCR of CDR3 regions. TCRdb independently ran MiXCR on the multiplex PCR reads; one entry per CDR3 protein. Of under 300,000 distinct CDR3 sequences listed, 20% to 25% are singletons. As for time point: newly diagnosed GD, antithyroid drugs for less than 3 months. RNA extracted from PBMCs served as the sequencing template. Here the sequenced sample was peripheral blood mononuclear cells (PBMCs), taken at new diagnosis, from a patient treated with antithyroid drugs. The receptors were gathered from a female donor with Graves disease.

At least ten counts were recorded for this clonotype. V and J are TRBV7-2 and TRBJ2-2; no reliable D call. Germline CDR1 reads SGHTA; CDR2 reads FQGNSA. This CDR3 has 17 residues. V was cut by 3 bases and J by 0 bases, with 14 bases left in between. The CDR3 here is CASSFRLSFANTGELFF. The CDR3 DNA reads as TGTGCCAGCAGCTTCAGACTCTCGTTCGCGAACACCGGGGAGCTGTTTTTT.

The CDR3 bases are TGCGCCAGCAGCCAGAACCGGGACTACGAGCAGTACTTC. Amino acid sequence: CASSQNRDYEQYF. This sequence joins TRBV4-1 and TRBJ2-7; TRBD2 might be the D (5 bases). The germline V gene encodes CDR1 MGHRA and CDR2 YSYEKL. V was pared by 3 bases and J by 3 bases, with 9 bases between. CDR3 size: 13 residues.

This clonotype was counted many times. CDR3 amino acids: CSARDLQTVNEKLFF. CDR3 in DNA: TGCAGTGCTAGAGATTTGCAGACAGTCAATGAAAAACTGTTTTTT. This chain connects TRBV20-1 to TRBJ1-4; D possibly corresponds to TRBD1 (5 bases). The CDR3 runs to 15 residues. The germline V gene encodes CDR1 DFQATT and CDR2 SNEGSKA (reference sequence). V lost 0 bases, J lost 5 bases, and 13 bases lay in between.

The table lists this clonotype with many counts. V and J are TRBV16 and TRBJ2-2, with 9 bases that match TRBD1. Germline assignment: CDR1 KGHSY and CDR2 FQNENV. Trimming at V came to 8 bases and at J to 7 bases, leaving 5 bases not matched to a gene. This CDR3 region has 13 residues. The CDR3 loop reads CASGQGRGGELFF. The CDR3, as DNA: TGTGCCAGCGGACAGGGGCGAGGCGGGGAGCTGTTTTTT.

With respect to this clonotype: A far more abundant clone sits one base away, making this likely a read error. J is TRBJ2-3 and V is TRBV12-3 or TRBV12-4; tentative D call: TRBD2 (5 bases). The J call may be mistaken, given a closer DNA end match to TRBJ2-5. The CDR3 spans 13 residues. CDR3 loop: CASSHGIREIQYF. CDR3 bases: TGTGCCAGCAGCCACGGGATACGAGAGATCCAGTACTTC.

This clonotype was found many times. The rearrangement joins TRBV6-5 to TRBJ2-3; D unresolved. Germline V lookup: CDR1 MNHEY, CDR2 SVGAGI. The V and J ends lost 4 bases and 1 base respectively, with 12 bases between them. The CDR3 extends over 15 amino acids. DNA for the CDR3: TGTGCCAGCAGTTGGCGCGCTGGTGGCACAGATACGCAGTATTTT. Amino acids: CASSWRAGGTDTQYF.

At least ten counts were recorded for this clonotype. This chain joins TRBV6-1 and TRBJ2-7, with D possibly TRBD2 on 5 matching bases. Germline V gene lookup returns CDR1 MNHNS and CDR2 SASEGT. The CDR3 sequence is 16 residues long. With 6 bases removed from V and 7 bases from J, the gap between germline ends came to 25 bases. The CDR3 is CASSDRTRVISEEQYF. The CDR3 DNA sequence: TGTGCCAGCAGCGACCGAACTAGAGTTATTTCGGAGGAGCAGTACTTC.

This clonotype was picked up many times. V is TRBV7-9 and J is TRBJ2-5; D is possibly TRBD1 or TRBD2 (5 bases each). With 3 bases removed from V and 2 bases from J, the gap between germline ends came to 13 bases. CDR3 size: 15 residues. Germline V gives CDR1 SEHNR, CDR2 FQNEAQ (reference sequence). In nucleotides, the CDR3 is TGTGCCAGCAGCTTTGGGACCGACGTACAAGAGACCCAGTACTTC. It specifies CASSFGTDVQETQYF.

The chain carries TRBV7-2 and TRBJ2-1; possible D gene TRBD2, 7 bases. Germline loops: CDR1 SGHTA, CDR2 FQGNSA. The CDR3 covers 14 residues. V was shortened by 0 bases and J by 7 bases, with 10 bases between the two germline ends. The CDR3 protein is CASSLAGGQNEQFF. Here the CDR3 DNA reads TGTGCCAGCAGCTTAGCGGGGGGGCAAAATGAGCAGTTCTTC.

This chain uses TRBV25-1 with TRBJ2-7; D is undetermined. The CDR3 spans 15 residues. Trimming left V 3 bases short and J 4 bases short, with 16 bases between. Germline CDR1 and CDR2: MGHDK and SYGVNS. CDR3 nucleotide sequence: TGTGCCAGCAGTGATGTTACAGCCTCGTCGTACGAGCAGTACTTC. Protein sequence: CASSDVTASSYEQYF.

This clonotype was seen many times. The chain combines TRBV20-1 with TRBJ2-7; maybe TRBD2 (5 bases). Trimming removed 0 bases from V and 2 bases from J, with 8 bases in between. The CDR3 is 13 amino acids. CDR1 and CDR2 from the germline V gene are DFQATT and SNEGSKA (reference sequence). The CDR3 nucleotides read TGCAGTGCTAGAGATAAGACTACCTACGAGCAGTACTTC. This translates into CSARDKTTYEQYF.

This clonotype has just one count. With a far larger clone one base away, a read error is the likely cause. The chain combines TRBV7-2 with TRBJ2-5, with a possible D match to TRBD1 (7 bases). This CDR3 has 16 residues. V was trimmed by 5 bases and J by 5 bases, leaving 21 bases between them. Germline V lookup: CDR1 SGHTA, CDR2 FQGNSA. CDR3 nucleotides: TGTGCCAGCAGCCAAGTTGGAGGGGGCCGGAGGGAGACCCAGTACTTC. Encoded protein: CASSQVGGGRRETQYF.

This clonotype appeared many times. The gene calls are TRBV6-1 and TRBJ2-7; D call uncertain. Trimming cost V 1 base and J 4 bases, with 8 bases left between them. Germline assignment: CDR1 MNHNS and CDR2 SASEGT. The CDR3 is made up of 13 amino acids. In nucleotides, the CDR3 is TGTGCCAGCAGTGAAGGCCCTGATTACGAGCAGTACTTC. It codes for CASSEGPDYEQYF.

This clonotype showed up many times. The chain uses TRBV20-1 and TRBJ2-7; D might be TRBD2 (5 bases). Trimming shortened V by 2 bases and J by 6 bases, and 20 bases separated the two germline ends. Germline-derived CDR1 and CDR2 are DFQATT and SNEGSKA (reference sequence). CDR3 length: 15 amino acids. The CDR3 DNA reads TGCAGTGCTAGACCCATGATGGGAGTAGCAGGCGAGCAGTACTTC. As protein: CSARPMMGVAGEQYF.

This clonotype was recorded at least ten times. The chain has TRBV6-2 or TRBV6-3 and TRBJ2-1; D may correspond to TRBD1 or TRBD2 (5 bases each). The CDR3 totals 15 residues. The V gene's germline CDR1 is MNHEY and CDR2 SVGEGT. V was clipped by 4 bases and J by 4 bases, with 14 bases between them. CDR3 in amino acids: CASSSWGTTYNEQFF. The CDR3 nucleotides read TGTGCCAGCAGTTCGTGGGGGACGACTTACAATGAGCAGTTCTTC.

This clonotype was seen only once. An end of the junction does not agree with germline; a read error may underlie this. The chain employs TRBV11-1 and TRBJ2-7; D is possibly TRBD1 (5 bases). CDR3 length: 13 residues. Germline V gene sequence: CDR1 SGHAT, CDR2 FQDESV (reference sequence). The CDR3 DNA follows: TGTGCCAGCAGCTTGGGGCGCACCTACGAGCAGCACTTC. Protein: CASSLGRTYEQHF.

The chain recombines TRBV2 with TRBJ2-3, with D perhaps TRBD1 (6 bases). V was shortened by 2 bases and J by 2 bases, with 17 bases between the two germline ends. Germline V CDR1 and CDR2: SNHLY, FYNNEI. This CDR3 contains 17 residues. CDR3 nucleotide sequence: TGTGCCAGCAGTGAACAATGGGAAACAGGGACCACAGATACGCAGTATTTT. Protein product: CASSEQWETGTTDTQYF.

The chain uses TRBV6-1 and TRBJ2-3, with D perhaps TRBD2 (6 bases). Per the germline V gene, CDR1 is MNHNS and CDR2 is SASEGT. The CDR3 length is 13 residues. Trimming cost V 9 bases and J 5 bases, with 15 bases left between them. CDR3 amino acids: CASKWAAGDTQYF. DNA for the CDR3: TGTGCCAGTAAATGGGCAGCGGGAGATACGCAGTATTTT.